The 10 T cell receptor beta chains below all came from one sample that was sequenced in a study of shared clonotypes between healthy human individuals (dated by TCRdb to 2019 to 2021). For the CD8 naive samples, CD45RO-negative cells were positively selected for CCR7, yielding a CD45RA+CCR7+ population from which TemRA cells were excluded. Receptors were amplified or captured by the immunoSEQ multiplex PCR assay. The clones in this table, taken by TCRdb from immuneACCESS, are in-frame only. Not every clone is retained; where verified, under half of the shortfall comes from an unresolved V gene, and the cause of the rest is unknown. The sample table lists about 2.1 million clones, 80% to 95% of them with a count of one. 1.5% to 2% of the sample comes from the top ten. The sequenced sample was naive CD8+ T cells from PBMCs. The cell subset or site label corresponds to: CD45RA+CCR7+. Receptor source: a man younger than 35 in good health. Some clones in this sample may be carry-over from other donors' samples.

The chain recombines TRBV6-1 with TRBJ1-3; 9 bases are a match to TRBD1. This CDR3 is 15 amino acids long. Germline V gene lookup returns CDR1 MNHNS and CDR2 SASEGT. The V gene end was trimmed by 6 bases and the J gene end by 1 base; junction bases not matched to a gene: 4. In DNA, the CDR3 is TGTGCCAGCAGAGCCGGGACAGGGTCTGGAAACACCATATATTTT. Encoded protein: CASRAGTGSGNTIYF.

V and J are TRBV7-2 and TRBJ2-5, with D possibly matching TRBD1 (6 bases). CDR1 is SGHTA and CDR2 is FQGNSA in the germline V gene. The CDR3 has 13 amino acids. V was cut by 3 bases and J by 4 bases, with 9 bases left in between. In DNA, the CDR3 is TGTGCCAGCAGCTTGATACAGGGAGAGACCCAGTACTTC. It yields the protein CASSLIQGETQYF.

Worth noting for this clone: Additional DNA sequences in this sample encode the identical CDR3. The chain has TRBV6-5 and TRBJ2-2; the match to TRBD2 covers 10 bases. Per germline, CDR1 MNHEY and CDR2 SVGAGI. The ends lost 2 bases at V and 6 bases at J; junction bases unmatched: 0. CDR3 length: 14 amino acids. The CDR3 spells CASSYGTSAGELFF. The CDR3 DNA is TGTGCCAGCAGTTACGGGACTAGCGCCGGGGAGCTGTTTTTT.

The V call is TRBV10-3, the J call TRBJ2-7; 10 nucleotides match TRBD2. Germline loops: CDR1 ENHRY, CDR2 SYGVKD. V lost 10 bases and J lost 4; bases outside the gene matches: 4. This CDR3 comprises 12 residues. CDR3 protein: CATGTSDYEQYF. In DNA, the CDR3 is TGTGCCACCGGGACTAGCGATTACGAGCAGTACTTC.

This chain connects TRBV6-5 to TRBJ2-2; 8 bases are shared with TRBD1. J lost 5 bases, V lost 2 bases, and 7 bases had no gene match. This CDR3 region has 16 residues. The germline V gene has CDR1 MNHEY and CDR2 SVGAGI. The CDR3 here is CASSYQRTGGTGELFF. CDR3 bases: TGTGCCAGCAGTTACCAGCGTACAGGGGGGACCGGGGAGCTGTTTTTT.

The V and J genes are TRBV27 and TRBJ2-1, with no clear D. The CDR3 has 15 residues. Looked up from germline, CDR1 is MNHEY and CDR2 is SMNVEV (reference sequence). The V and J ends lost 0 bases and 2 bases respectively, with 8 bases between them. CDR3 bases: TGTGCCAGCAGTTTATCGGCCCCTACCTACAATGAGCAGTTCTTC. Its translation: CASSLSAPTYNEQFF.

This chain links TRBV10-3 with TRBJ2-7; D ambiguous. CDR1 is ENHRY, CDR2 SYGVKD, per germline. The CDR3 spans 14 residues. V lost 3 bases and J 3 bases, leaving 12 bases between the germline ends. The CDR3 protein is CAISDSVTLYEQYF. The CDR3 nucleotides read TGTGCCATCAGTGACTCGGTCACCCTCTACGAGCAGTACTTC.

A note on this clone: Other nucleotide sequences from this sample produce the same CDR3. This chain joins TRBV18 and TRBJ2-1; 7 bases map to TRBD2. The germline V gene encodes CDR1 KGHSH and CDR2 LQKENI. J lost 4 bases, V lost 0 bases, and 0 bases had no gene match. The length of the CDR3 is 14 residues. Written as DNA, the CDR3 is TGTGCCAGCTCACCACCGGGACTATACAATGAGCAGTTCTTC. Translating gives CASSPPGLYNEQFF.

The rearrangement joins TRBV10-3 to TRBJ2-7, with D perhaps matching TRBD1 (6 bases). Trimming took 8 bases from V and 5 from J, leaving 10 bases between them. Germline values: CDR1 ENHRY, CDR2 SYGVKD. This CDR3 spans 11 amino acids. For the CDR3, the DNA is TGTGCCATCTATCAGGGGAACGAGCAGTACTTC. Translated: CAIYQGNEQYF.

The chain is built from TRBV29-1 and TRBJ2-7, with D possibly being TRBD1 (7 bases). The V gene's germline CDR1 is SQVTM and CDR2 ANQGSEA. This CDR3 spans 15 amino acids. V gave up 3 bases and J gave up 0 bases, with 15 bases separating them. The CDR3 bases are TGCAGCGTTGATATTGGCCAGGGGGGCTCCTACGAGCAGTACTTC. Translating gives CSVDIGQGGSYEQYF.